This TCR beta chain was identified in a study of cytomegalovirus exposure and HLA in healthy donors. Generated by immunoSEQ multiplex PCR, the TCRdb table keeps only in-frame clones and is missing some. The table lists some 170,000 clones, roughly 80% of them singletons. The study drew the donors from its approximately 130-subject validation cohort, separate from the roughly 670-subject first cohort. This CDR3 contains 13 residues. Germline CDR1 is KGHSY and CDR2 is FQNENV. V shed 0 bases and J shed 7 bases, with 9 bases lying between them. Study-level findings and limits: Subsequent analysis showed first-cohort TCR clusters tending to co-occur in 120 validation repertoires. The CMV antigen specificity of a few CMV-associated chains was confirmed through in vitro analysis. Some TCR beta chains (164 of them) were listed as cytomegalovirus-associated.

Note on this clone: Antigen: not known.

Material for sequencing was PBMCs. The origin of this receptor is a man aged 25-40 years in good health and CMV-seropositive. The rearrangement joins TRBV16 to TRBJ2-5, with a tentative D call TRBD1 (5 bases). The CDR3 DNA sequence: TGTGCCAGCAGCCAATCGTCAGGGTGGACCCAGTACTTC. Its translation is CASSQSSGWTQYF.